These 8 T cell receptor beta chains share one sample of origin, sequenced in a study of regulatory T cells in long-lasting Graves disease. Time point reported: newly diagnosed GD, antithyroid drugs for less than 3 months. PBMCs were the source of the RNA used for TCR sequencing. TCR beta libraries were built with iRepertoire HTBI primers and Arm-PCR of CDR3 regions. TCRdb reprocessed the multiplex PCR reads via MiXCR and lists one record per CDR3 protein. The sample carries about 530,000 distinct CDR3 sequences, approximately 16% recorded once. The sample was also linked to a second study, of T cells in Graves' hyperthyroidism and ophthalmopathy.

This specimen was peripheral blood mononuclear cells (PBMCs), taken at new diagnosis, from a patient treated with antithyroid drugs. These TCRs come from a woman aged 40-60 years with Graves disease.

The V gene is TRBV5-4, the J gene TRBJ2-2; D not certain. The CDR3 runs 14 residues. CDR1 SGHNT and CDR2 YYREEE come from the germline V gene (reference sequence). The V and J ends lost 3 bases and 6 bases respectively, with 12 bases between them. CDR3 sequence: CASSSPRQPGELFF. In DNA form, the CDR3 reads TGTGCCAGCAGCTCCCCTAGGCAGCCCGGGGAGCTGTTTTTT.

This clonotype was found many times. V usage is TRBV12-3 or TRBV12-4 and J usage is TRBJ1-1; D gene unclear. Trimming left V 6 bases short and J 1 base short, with 21 bases between. The CDR3 loop spans 17 amino acids. The CDR3 is CASSLADLGLSNTEAFF. As DNA, the CDR3 is TGTGCCAGCAGCTTGGCAGACCTCGGACTTTCGAACACTGAAGCTTTCTTT.

The chain is built from TRBV5-1 and TRBJ2-5; D call uncertain. V gave up 7 bases and J gave up 5 bases, with 18 bases separating them. The germline gives CDR1 SGHRS, CDR2 YFSETQ. The CDR3 length is 14 residues. For the CDR3, the DNA is TGCGCCAGCGGAGAGGATTTTGCGCTGGAGACCCAGTACTTC. Protein product: CASGEDFALETQYF.

This clonotype occurred many times. This rearrangement joins TRBV28 to TRBJ2-1; D is possibly TRBD1 or TRBD2 (6 bases each). V was shortened by 6 bases and J by 15 bases, with 15 bases between the two germline ends. The germline V gene has CDR1 MDHEN and CDR2 SYDVKM. This CDR3 has 11 residues. The CDR3 reads CASSSGGPLFF. The CDR3 DNA reads as TGTGCCAGCAGCTCCGGGGGCCCCTTGTTCTTC.

The sample holds many counts of this clonotype. The gene calls are TRBV14 and TRBJ2-5; D is ambiguous. Trimming pared 1 base from V and 0 bases from J, leaving 12 bases between. Germline CDR1 and CDR2: SGHDN and FVKESK. The CDR3 length is 16 residues. The CDR3 loop is CASSQGGSANQETQYF. CDR3 in DNA: TGTGCCAGCAGCCAAGGGGGTTCAGCCAACCAAGAGACCCAGTACTTC.

There are a few counts of this clonotype. The chain links TRBV7-2 to TRBJ1-4; unclear D gene. CDR1 SGHTA and CDR2 FQGNSA come from the germline V gene. There are 14 residues in the CDR3. V shed 5 bases and J shed 7 bases, with 14 bases lying between them. The CDR3: CASSPGLSGEKLFF. The CDR3 DNA reads as TGTGCCAGCAGCCCCGGCCTCTCCGGTGAAAAACTGTTTTTT. Filled out from reference TRBV7-2 and TRBJ1-4, the complete variable domain reads GAGVSQSPSNKVTEKGKDVELRCDPISGHTALYWYRQSLGQGLEFLIYFQGNSAPDKSGLPSDRFSAERTGGSVSTLTIQRTQQEDSAVYLCASSPGLSGEKLFFGSGTQLSVL.

The V and J genes are TRBV28 and TRBJ2-6, with D tentatively TRBD1 (5 bases). The CDR3 is 18 residues long. Deletions cut 2 bases from V and 0 bases from J, with 14 bases between. Germline loops: CDR1 MDHEN, CDR2 SYDVKM. This chain's CDR3 is CASSLLTGGFSGANVLTF. The CDR3 DNA reads TGTGCCAGCAGTTTACTAACAGGCGGATTCTCTGGGGCCAACGTCCTGACTTTC.

This clonotype was recorded a few times. The chain carries TRBV20-1 and TRBJ2-1, with D unclear. CDR1 is DFQATT and CDR2 is SNEGSKA in the germline V gene (reference sequence). V was shortened by 0 bases and J by 9 bases, with 12 bases between the two germline ends. CDR3 length: 13 amino acids. The CDR3: CSAREVTGGEQFF. The CDR3 DNA sequence: TGCAGTGCTAGAGAGGTAACCGGCGGTGAGCAGTTCTTC.